Following are 5 T cell receptor beta chains from one sample sequenced in a study of blood T cell repertoires in COVID-19. Clones were read by immunoSEQ multiplex PCR, and TCRdb kept only the in-frame ones, dropping some. The sample consists of fewer than 120,000 clones, more than 65% of them appearing once. Input material: peripheral blood. The receptors stem from a woman aged 80 or older with acute or convalescent COVID-19.

Only a few counts were recorded for this clone. The chain recombines TRBV27 with TRBJ1-5; TRBD1 might be the D (6 bases). The CDR3 length is 16 residues. In germline, CDR1 is MNHEY, CDR2 SMNVEV (reference sequence). V was clipped by 6 bases and J by 6 bases, with 21 bases between them. CDR3 residues: CASRPTWGGETQPQHF. The CDR3 DNA follows: TGTGCCAGCAGACCTACCTGGGGGGGCGAGACTCAGCCCCAGCATTTT.

This clone was counted only a few times. The J gene is TRBJ1-2, the V gene TRBV5-1; tentative D call: TRBD1 (5 bases). This CDR3 region has 14 residues. Per the germline V gene, CDR1 is SGHRS and CDR2 is YFSETQ. V lost 7 bases, J lost 4 bases, and 17 bases lay in between. CDR3 protein: CASATGGLGYGYTF. CDR3 coding DNA: TGCGCCAGCGCCACAGGTGGGCTTGGCTATGGCTACACCTTC.

V is TRBV7-3 and J is TRBJ1-1; D gene ambiguous. Germline V gene sequence: CDR1 SGHTA, CDR2 FQGTGA. V shed 3 bases and J shed 3 bases, with 8 bases lying between them. CDR3 size: 13 residues. Here the CDR3 DNA reads TGTGCCAGCAGCTTGTCGGTGGACACTGAAGCTTTCTTT. Protein sequence: CASSLSVDTEAFF.

The chain links TRBV28 to TRBJ1-5; 7 bases agree with TRBD1. The trim removed 6 bases at V and 3 bases at J, leaving 5 bases unmatched. This CDR3 contains 14 residues. CDR1 and CDR2 (germline): MDHEN, SYDVKM. The CDR3 DNA follows: TGTGCCAGCAGGTACAGGGGCGACAATCAGCCCCAGCATTTT. It encodes CASRYRGDNQPQHF.

V gene TRBV5-1 combines with J gene TRBJ2-3; TRBD1 might be the D (5 bases). There are 14 residues in the CDR3. Germline assignment: CDR1 SGHRS and CDR2 YFSETQ. Trimming took 0 bases from V and 2 from J, leaving 7 bases between them. The CDR3 reads CASSLGQLTDTQYF. CDR3 sequence (DNA): TGCGCCAGCAGCTTGGGACAGCTCACAGATACGCAGTATTTT.